Given below is one T cell receptor beta chain in context. Antigen unknown. A split of CD4+ cells into CD45RA+ naive and CD45RA-negative memory subsets was performed. The data derive from a study of shared clonotypes between healthy human individuals. The CDR3 spans 16 residues. V was cut by 6 bases and J by 0 bases, with 12 bases left in between. Germline V lookup: CDR1 MDHEN, CDR2 SYDVKM. The study, taken as a whole, reports: Generation probabilities were higher for clonotypes shared across all four sorted-subset donors than for unshared ones.

Replicate PCRs for sorted subsets used 200 ng DNA; this equaled 33,000 or so T cell genomes. Profiling relied on immunoSEQ multiplex PCR, and the TCRdb table lists in-frame clones only, not all of them. The data contain more than 2 million clones, 85% to 95% of them singletons. The material sequenced was naive CD4+ T cells sorted from blood. Subset described: CD45RA+ positively selected. This chain connects TRBV28 to TRBJ2-6; possible D gene TRBD1, 5 bases. This TCR came from a man between 18 and 35 years old in good health. CDR3: CASSLGVNSGANVLTF. The CDR3 DNA is TGTGCCAGCAGCTTAGGGGTCAACTCTGGGGCCAACGTCCTGACTTTC. The entire variable domain, with the rest obtained from reference TRBV28 and TRBJ2-6, is as follows: DVKVTQSSRYLVKRTGEKVFLECVQDMDHENMFWYRQDPGLGLRLIYFSYDVKMKEKGDIPEGYSVSREKKERFSLILESASTNQTSMYLCASSLGVNSGANVLTFGAGSRLTVL.